A selection of T cell receptor beta chains follows, all from one sample in a study of T cell changes during pregnancy in multiple sclerosis. Assay: immunoSEQ multiplex PCR; the TCRdb copy retains only in-frame clones and omits some. The data show about 44,000 clones, 85% to 95% seen once. The sequencing input was peripheral blood. Source of these receptors: a female donor with multiple sclerosis, enrolled in a pregnancy study. CDR3s include the opening cysteine and the closing phenylalanine or tryptophan. Only some rows state a clone size, as once, few, many or a class for expanded clones.

length,V,J,size,CDR3
13,TRBV5-6,TRBJ2-5,.,CASSPGLAETQYF
12,TRBV29-1,TRBJ1-1,.,CSVAAQGAEAFF
13,TRBV29-1,TRBJ2-7,.,CSVGTSGSFGQYF
11,TRBV10-3,TRBJ2-7,.,CAISEYDEQYF
14,TRBV30,TRBJ1-5,.,CAWRDGDNNQPQHF
17,TRBV28,TRBJ2-2,.,CASSLGEGQPRSGELFF
17,TRBV2,TRBJ2-7,.,CASGGTSGRRAQYEQYF
13,TRBV2,TRBJ2-5,.,CASRRQRQETQYF
14,TRBV2,TRBJ1-5,.,CASETGRVGQPQHF
13,TRBV30,TRBJ1-1,.,CAWVIRGGTEAFF
16,TRBV11-2,TRBJ1-1,.,CASSSSGTGARKGAFF
11,TRBV9,TRBJ2-7,.,CASGDASEQYF
14,TRBV7-9,TRBJ1-4,once,CASSRGHQGEKLFF
16,TRBV7-3,TRBJ2-2,.,CASSLEAGANTGELFF
14,TRBV6-5,TRBJ1-1,.,CASTQGIMNTEAFF
14,TRBV19,TRBJ1-5,.,CASSISGSNQPQHF
15,TRBV5-1,TRBJ1-1,.,CASSLWQGGGTEAFF
14,TRBV5-1,TRBJ2-3,.,CASSIGQGADTQYF
12,TRBV28,TRBJ2-5,.,CASSYYGETQYF
16,TRBV10-3,TRBJ1-3,.,CAISDPGQGTGNTIYF
13,TRBV18,TRBJ1-2,.,CASSPGTDYGYTF
14,TRBV18,TRBJ1-1,.,CASSTPGGNTEAFF
15,TRBV2,TRBJ2-2,.,CASRAGQGAGGELFF
14,TRBV25-1,TRBJ1-5,.,CASSGTGSNQPQHF
14,TRBV5-1,TRBJ1-4,once,CASSRGQGNEKLFF
16,TRBV19,TRBJ2-1,.,CASSKLAGGVYNEQFF
15,TRBV5-5,TRBJ2-3,.,CASSSAGGTQITQYF
15,TRBV9,TRBJ1-1,.,CASSVGQEMNTEAFF
13,TRBV10-3,TRBJ1-1,.,CAISRRGDTEAFF
17,TRBV6-8,TRBJ2-5,.,CASSYSEYRRKKETQYF
13,TRBV30,TRBJ1-2,once,CAWSLQGNYGYTF
16,TRBV5-6,TRBJ2-7,.,CASSYDLAGGVHEQYF
16,TRBV9,TRBJ1-3,.,CASSVHLGGNGNTIYF
12,TRBV10-2,TRBJ1-1,.,CASVDRATEAFF
15,TRBV30,TRBJ2-1,.,CAWSVTSRRGNEQFF
14,TRBV2,TRBJ2-6,.,CASSGVSGANVLTF
14,TRBV19,TRBJ2-7,.,CASISPGIPKEQYF
13,TRBV5-5,TRBJ1-2,.,CASSLKGAIRYTF
15,TRBV28,TRBJ2-1,.,CASSLGRDPLNEQFF
13,TRBV11-3,TRBJ2-3,.,CASSLDRLDTQYF
16,TRBV7-8,TRBJ2-2,.,CASSLQGLLDTGELFF
12,TRBV13,TRBJ2-1,.,CASSLRLHEQFF
16,TRBV5-1,TRBJ1-1,.,CASSLGPTAMNTEAFF
14,TRBV9,TRBJ1-1,.,CASSVGGLGDEAFF
15,TRBV29-1,TRBJ2-1,.,CSVEASGQGNNEQFF
14,TRBV5-4,TRBJ1-1,.,CASSLGRGRDEAFF
15,TRBV15,TRBJ2-3,few,CATSNSGRVADTQYF
17,TRBV29-1,TRBJ2-1,.,CSVYGTSGGRSYNEQFF
13,TRBV11-3,TRBJ1-1,.,CASSSRGGTEAFF
16,TRBV10-3,TRBJ1-2,.,CAISEGTVLDLRGYTF
13,TRBV11-3,TRBJ2-7,.,CASSLGGAGEQYF
15,TRBV30,TRBJ2-5,few,CAWSVLGKGRETQYF
15,TRBV28,TRBJ2-7,.,CASSSRTDSSYEQYF
11,TRBV29-1,TRBJ1-4,.,CSVEEGGEVFF
16,TRBV27,TRBJ2-1,.,CASSSMDKTFYNEQFF